The 27 T cell receptor beta chains given below trace back to one sample, sequenced in a study of CD8+ T cells in alopecia areata. Indicated treatment: oral pan-JAK inhibitor, 5-10 mg twice daily. Sequencing relied on a cDNA template that was reverse transcribed from extracted RNA. Sequencing used immunoSEQ multiplex PCR; TCRdb keeps in-frame clones, though not all of them. The sample has approximately 200,000 clones; roughly 64% are singletons. The source was CD4+ T cells sorted from blood, collected at week 24, from a patient treated with tofacitinib. The receptors were sampled from a human donor with alopecia areata.

The chain has TRBV29-1 and TRBJ1-2; D may be TRBD1 (6 bases). The germline gives CDR1 SQVTM, CDR2 ANQGSEA. Trimming stripped 6 bases from V and 1 base from J, with 21 bases between. CDR3 length: 16 residues. This CDR3 reads CSVGMGHDSINYGYTF. CDR3 DNA sequence: TGCAGCGTCGGGATGGGACATGATTCCATTAACTATGGCTACACCTTC. Complete variable domain (other parts from reference TRBV29-1 and TRBJ1-2): SAVISQKPSRDICQRGTSLTIQCQVDSQVTMMFWYRQQPGQSLTLIATANQGSEATYESGFVIDKFPISRPNLTFSTLTVSNMSPEDSSIYLCSVGMGHDSINYGYTFGSGTRLTVV.

A few counts support this clone. The chain employs TRBV10-3 and TRBJ1-2; no clear D. The CDR3 consists of 10 residues. CDR1 and CDR2 (germline): ENHRY, SYGVKD. V lost 6 bases, J lost 8 bases, and 7 bases lay in between. The CDR3 loop is CAIRDRGYTF. The CDR3 DNA reads as TGTGCCATCAGGGACCGAGGCTACACCTTC.

The J gene is TRBJ1-5, the V gene TRBV30; no clear D gene. Per the germline V gene, CDR1 is GTSNPN and CDR2 is SVGIG (reference sequence). The V gene lost 0 bases and the J gene lost 1 base, with 16 bases spanning the gap. This CDR3 has 17 amino acids. CDR3 loop: CAWSVGRSGLSNQPQHF. CDR3 DNA: TGTGCCTGGAGTGTAGGGCGGTCGGGCCTAAGCAATCAGCCCCAGCATTTT. The full variable domain, completed using reference TRBV30 and TRBJ1-5, is SQTIHQWPATLVQPVGSPLSLECTVEGTSNPNLYWYRQAAGRGLQLLFYSVGIGQISSEVPQNLSASRPQDRQFILSSKKLLLSDSGFYLCAWSVGRSGLSNQPQHFGDGTRLSIL.

This clone was detected only a few times. The chain combines TRBV29-1 with TRBJ2-3, with D unclear. The CDR3 is made up of 12 amino acids. CDR1 SQVTM and CDR2 ANQGSEA come from the germline V gene. V was shortened by 7 bases and J by 4 bases, with 12 bases between the two germline ends. CDR3 sequence: CSGMPSADTQYF. The DNA of the CDR3 is TGCAGCGGAATGCCAAGCGCAGATACGCAGTATTTT.

The rearrangement links TRBV30 to TRBJ1-1, with D possibly TRBD1 on 5 matching bases. The CDR3 spans 15 residues. Per the germline V gene, CDR1 is GTSNPN and CDR2 is SVGIG (reference sequence). Deletions cut 3 bases from V and 5 bases from J, with 19 bases between. In nucleotides, the CDR3 is TGTGCCTGGAGAAGGAAACAGGCCCCGGAGACTGAAGCTTTCTTT. Translated: CAWRRKQAPETEAFF.

V gene TRBV4-2 combines with J gene TRBJ2-5; 12 bases match TRBD2. CDR1 is LGHNA and CDR2 is YNFKEQ in the germline V gene. The CDR3 has 17 amino acids. After removal of 4 bases from V and 4 bases from J, the junction contained 10 bases not matched to a gene. The CDR3 region is CASSRQTSGGWGETQYF. CDR3 bases: TGTGCCAGCAGCCGACAGACTAGCGGGGGATGGGGAGAGACCCAGTACTTC.

The rearrangement joins TRBV30 to TRBJ2-5, with 9 positions matching TRBD1. This CDR3 has 13 amino acids. Unmatched junction bases numbered 7, after V lost 6 bases and J lost 5 bases. Germline V gene data show CDR1 as GTSNPN and CDR2 as SVGIG (reference sequence). CDR3 sequence reads: CACLQGAAETQYF. In DNA, the CDR3 is TGTGCCTGTTTACAGGGGGCCGCGGAGACCCAGTACTTC.

The chain is built from TRBV29-1 and TRBJ1-2; 8 bases fit TRBD1. The CDR3 contains 13 residues. J was trimmed by 4 bases and V by 3 bases; bases with no gene match: 4. The germline CDR1 and CDR2 sequences are SQVTM and ANQGSEA. For the CDR3, the DNA is TGCAGCGTTGAGGCAGGACAGGGCTATGGCTACACCTTC. It codes for CSVEAGQGYGYTF.

The chain recombines TRBV5-1 with TRBJ2-6, with 9 bases lining up with TRBD1. CDR1 SGHRS and CDR2 YFSETQ come from the germline V gene. This CDR3 has 16 residues. J gave up 4 bases and V 4 bases, and 6 bases lay outside the gene matches. The CDR3 protein is CASSRTGATGANVLTF. CDR3 DNA: TGCGCCAGCAGCAGGACAGGGGCGACCGGGGCCAACGTCCTGACTTTC.

The chain has TRBV7-2 and TRBJ2-7; possible D gene TRBD2, 6 bases. V lost 1 base and J 4 bases, leaving 11 bases between the germline ends. Germline values: CDR1 SGHTA, CDR2 FQGNSA. This CDR3 region has 14 residues. CDR3: CASSLEEGRYEQYF. CDR3 bases: TGTGCCAGCAGCTTAGAAGAAGGGAGGTACGAGCAGTACTTC.

This clone is a singleton in its sample. The chain has TRBV15 and TRBJ2-4; 7 bases map to TRBD1. Per the germline V gene, CDR1 is LNHNV and CDR2 is YYDKDF (reference sequence). The CDR3 runs to 19 residues. Losses at the gene ends were 3 bases for V and 0 bases for J; bases not matched to a gene: 14. CDR3 nucleotide sequence: TGTGCCACCAGCAGGACCGACAGGGTCGGATTCCGAGCCAAAAACATTCAGTACTTC. It codes for CATSRTDRVGFRAKNIQYF.

The chain combines TRBV21-1 with TRBJ2-7. TRBV21-1 is listed as a pseudogene. The length of the CDR3 is 14 residues. The CDR3 sequence: CASSKERITYEQYF. The CDR3 DNA sequence: TGTGCCAGCAGCAAAGAACGGATAACCTACGAGCAGTACTTC.

The gene calls are TRBV7-6 and TRBJ2-5, with 9 bases aligning to TRBD2. V shed 0 bases, J shed 3 bases, and the junction held 5 bases outside the gene matches. The germline gives CDR1 SGHVS, CDR2 FNYEAQ. The CDR3 covers 16 residues. The CDR3 bases are TGTGCCAGCAGCTTAGCCCTAGCGGGGAGTGAAGAGACCCAGTACTTC. Protein: CASSLALAGSEETQYF.

The table lists this clone with a few counts. The chain carries TRBV29-1 and TRBJ2-6, with a weak D call TRBD1 (6 bases). Trimming removed 6 bases from V and 0 bases from J, with 9 bases in between. CDR3 length equals 14 residues. CDR1 and CDR2 (germline): SQVTM, ANQGSEA. As DNA, the CDR3 is TGCAGCGTGGACAGCAACTCTGGGGCCAACGTCCTGACTTTC. It codes for CSVDSNSGANVLTF.

The rearrangement links TRBV4-2 to TRBJ2-2; 8 bases map to TRBD2. Germline V lookup: CDR1 LGHNA, CDR2 YNFKEQ. The trim removed 2 bases at V and 4 bases at J, leaving 6 bases unmatched. The CDR3 is made up of 16 amino acids. The chain's CDR3 is CASSQWPSGRTGELFF. The CDR3 DNA is TGTGCCAGCAGCCAATGGCCTAGCGGGCGCACCGGGGAGCTGTTTTTT.

The chain uses TRBV23-1 and TRBJ2-1; 7 nucleotides agree with TRBD1. TRBV23-1 qualifies as an ORF whose function is uncertain. The ends lost 3 bases at V and 0 bases at J; junction bases unmatched: 8. The CDR3 is 17 amino acids. As DNA, the CDR3 is TGCGCCAGCAGTCACGGACACAGGGGAAGCTCCTACAATGAGCAGTTCTTC. Translated, it gives CASSHGHRGSSYNEQFF.

The chain uses TRBV7-2 and TRBJ1-1; 8 bases map to TRBD1. The CDR3 sequence is 14 residues long. Trimming took 6 bases from V and 2 from J; bases not matched to a gene: 5. Germline V lookup: CDR1 SGHTA, CDR2 FQGNSA. The chain's CDR3 is CASRNSGGNTEAFF. CDR3 bases: TGTGCCAGCAGAAACTCAGGGGGCAACACTGAAGCTTTCTTT.

The chain joins TRBV4-1 to TRBJ1-2, with D perhaps TRBD1 (5 bases). Per the germline V gene, CDR1 is MGHRA and CDR2 is YSYEKL. The V and J ends lost 4 bases and 0 bases respectively, with 12 bases between them. The CDR3 is made up of 15 amino acids. CDR3 nucleotide sequence: TGCGCCAGCAGCCGTGCCGGGACGCCTAACTATGGCTACACCTTC. It codes for CASSRAGTPNYGYTF.

The rearrangement joins TRBV4-2 to TRBJ1-4, with D possibly TRBD1 on 5 matching bases. Germline values: CDR1 LGHNA, CDR2 YNFKEQ. This CDR3 comprises 14 residues. The V end was cut by 3 bases, the J end by 5 bases, with 10 bases between. CDR3 sequence: CASSHPGPNEKLFF. As DNA, the CDR3 is TGTGCCAGCAGCCACCCGGGACCCAATGAAAAACTGTTTTTT.

This chain links TRBV29-1 with TRBJ1-2; weak D call: TRBD1 (6 bases). Germline CDR1 is SQVTM and CDR2 is ANQGSEA. CDR3 length equals 12 residues. The V end lost 6 bases, the J end lost 2 bases, and 10 bases lay between the germline ends. For the CDR3, the DNA is TGCAGCGTCGTTACAGGGAACTATGGCTACACCTTC. It translates to CSVVTGNYGYTF.

V and J are TRBV19 and TRBJ2-1; D not resolved. This CDR3 contains 11 residues. Germline loops: CDR1 LNHDA, CDR2 SQIVND (reference sequence). Trimming took off 3 bases at V and 6 bases at J, with 3 bases between the two ends. DNA of the CDR3: TGTGCCAGTAGTATCCGCAATGAGCAGTTCTTC. Translating it yields CASSIRNEQFF.

This clone was seen more than once but under ten times. V gene TRBV4-1 combines with J gene TRBJ2-5; D gene unclear. Between the trimmed V and J ends, which lost 3 bases and 5 bases, there was a span of 10 bases. The CDR3 loop spans 13 amino acids. The germline V gene encodes CDR1 MGHRA and CDR2 YSYEKL. The CDR3 DNA follows: TGCGCCAGCAGCCAGGACCAGTGGGAGACCCAGTACTTC. Its translation is CASSQDQWETQYF.

This clone has only a few counts. The V and J genes are TRBV7-9 and TRBJ2-7, with TRBD2 matching 7 bases. The ends lost 8 bases at V and 2 bases at J; junction bases unmatched: 3. Germline CDR1 reads SEHNR; CDR2 reads FQNEAQ (reference sequence). This CDR3 spans 12 amino acids. In nucleotides, the CDR3 is TGTGCCAGCGGGAGGGAGCCCTACGAGCAGTACTTC. This translates into CASGREPYEQYF. Variable domain in full (rest from reference TRBV7-9 and TRBJ2-7): DTGVSQNPRHKITKRGQNVTFRCDPISEHNRLYWYRQTLGQGPEFLTYFQNEAQLEKSRLLSDRFSAERPKGSFSTLEIQRTEQGDSAMYLCASGREPYEQYFGPGTRLTVT.

Here the CDR3 DNA reads TGTGCCAGCAGTGAAGGTTACAGGGGGCCAGGAGAGCAGTACTTC. This sequence encodes CASSEGYRGPGEQYF. V usage is TRBV25-1 and J usage is TRBJ2-7; 9 bases fit TRBD1. Germline V gene lookup returns CDR1 MGHDK and CDR2 SYGVNS. This CDR3 has 15 amino acids. Trimming took 2 bases from V and 7 from J; bases not matched to a gene: 9.

The V and J genes are TRBV4-2 and TRBJ2-5; D tentatively reads TRBD1 or TRBD2 (6 bases each). The CDR3 spans 15 residues. V was clipped by 4 bases and J by 0 bases, with 12 bases between them. Germline values: CDR1 LGHNA, CDR2 YNFKEQ. The CDR3 spells CASSPGDSDQETQYF. The CDR3 bases are TGTGCCAGCAGCCCAGGGGACTCAGACCAAGAGACCCAGTACTTC.

In this sample, this clone turned up a few times. The chain uses TRBV2 and TRBJ2-7; 8 nucleotides agree with TRBD2. This CDR3 region has 13 residues. The germline V gene encodes CDR1 SNHLY and CDR2 FYNNEI. V shed 4 bases, J shed 6 bases, and the junction held 5 bases outside the gene matches. CDR3 loop: CASSVGGRREQYF. In DNA, the CDR3 is TGTGCCAGCAGTGTCGGCGGGAGGCGCGAGCAGTACTTC.

This clone turned up a few times. This sequence joins TRBV7-2 and TRBJ2-1; 9 bases align to TRBD1. Trimming removed 3 bases from V and 4 bases from J; junction bases left unmatched: 4. Germline loops: CDR1 SGHTA, CDR2 FQGNSA. This CDR3 has 15 amino acids. DNA of the CDR3: TGTGCCAGCAGCTTGGGACAGGGTAATTACAATGAGCAGTTCTTC. The encoded protein is CASSLGQGNYNEQFF.